The 25 T cell receptor beta chains reported below all come from one sample, sequenced in a study of neoadjuvant anti-PD-1 for oral cavity cancer. Method: immunoSEQ multiplex PCR; TCRdb's copy keeps in-frame clones and lacks some. Of about 72,000 clones in the sample, 65% to 85% were seen once. The starting material was PBMCs, obtained before nivolumab (anti-PD-1) treatment. The receptors derive from a person aged 40-85 years with oral cavity squamous cell carcinoma.

The chain's CDR3 is CASSFRARNSPLHF. Here the CDR3 DNA reads TGTGCCAGCAGCTTTAGGGCTCGAAATTCACCCCTCCACTTT. The V call is TRBV11-2, the J call TRBJ1-6; no firm D call. The CDR3 extends over 14 amino acids. Trimming stripped 3 bases from V and 7 bases from J, with 10 bases between. CDR1 SGHAT and CDR2 FQNNGV come from the germline V gene.

The gene calls are TRBV9 and TRBJ2-3; tentative D call: TRBD1 (5 bases). The CDR3 sequence is 14 residues long. Germline V CDR1 and CDR2: SGDLS, YYNGEE. Trimming removed 3 bases from V and 8 bases from J, with 16 bases in between. The CDR3: CASSAGQLTGTQYF. The CDR3, as DNA: TGTGCCAGCAGCGCCGGACAACTCACCGGTACGCAGTATTTT.

The rearrangement joins TRBV11-3 to TRBJ2-3; 12 bases are shared with TRBD1. CDR3 length: 16 amino acids. The junction had 4 bases not matched to a gene; V was cut back by 5 bases and J by 1 base. The germline gives CDR1 SGHNT, CDR2 YENEEA. The CDR3 DNA sequence: TGTGCCAGCAGCCTGGGACAGGGGGCGCGCACAGATACGCAGTATTTT. Amino acids: CASSLGQGARTDTQYF.

This clone was seen once. This rearrangement joins TRBV7-9 to TRBJ1-2; D not certain. In germline, CDR1 is SEHNR, CDR2 FQNEAQ (reference sequence). CDR3 length: 18 amino acids. V was trimmed by 1 base and J by 2 bases, leaving 20 bases between them. The CDR3 region has the DNA TGTGCCAGCAGCTTAGAAGGTTGGCCTCCCGCGCCAAACTATGGCTACACCTTC. Translation gives CASSLEGWPPAPNYGYTF. Full variable domain (missing parts from reference TRBV7-9 and TRBJ1-2): DTGVSQNPRHKITKRGQNVTFRCDPISEHNRLYWYRQTLGQGPEFLTYFQNEAQLEKSRLLSDRFSAERPKGSFSTLEIQRTEQGDSAMYLCASSLEGWPPAPNYGYTFGSGTRLTVV.

In this sample, this clone turned up a few times. The J gene is TRBJ2-1, the V gene TRBV7-8, with D possibly matching TRBD1 (6 bases). Between the trimmed V and J ends, which lost 1 base and 6 bases, there was a span of 19 bases. Germline V CDR1 and CDR2: SGHVS, FQNEAQ. The CDR3 contains 17 residues. The CDR3 here is CASSLGGAGEGFNEQFF. In DNA form, the CDR3 reads TGTGCCAGCAGCTTAGGCGGAGCAGGGGAAGGGTTCAATGAGCAGTTCTTC.

The chain has TRBV19 and TRBJ1-1, with 8 bases aligning to TRBD1. The CDR3 loop spans 15 amino acids. The V gene end was trimmed by 8 bases and the J gene end by 0 bases; junction bases not matched to a gene: 8. Germline V CDR1 and CDR2: LNHDA, SQIVND (reference sequence). The DNA for the CDR3 is TGTGCCAGTTCCCTGGGGGACAGGATGAACACTGAAGCTTTCTTT. Translated, it gives CASSLGDRMNTEAFF.

The gene calls are TRBV6-5 and TRBJ2-1; TRBD1 matches at 10 bases. The germline V gene encodes CDR1 MNHEY and CDR2 SVGAGI. J lost 4 bases, V lost 5 bases, and 2 bases had no gene match. CDR3 length: 14 residues. CDR3 in DNA: TGTGCCAGCAGTAAGGGACAGGGGTACAATGAGCAGTTCTTC. Protein sequence: CASSKGQGYNEQFF.

The V call is TRBV9, the J call TRBJ1-2; possible D gene TRBD1, 6 bases. V lost 0 bases, J lost 6 bases, and 9 bases lay in between. The CDR3 consists of 13 residues. The germline CDR1 and CDR2 sequences are SGDLS and YYNGEE. The CDR3 region is CASSVEQGHGYTF. Here the CDR3 DNA reads TGTGCCAGCAGCGTAGAACAGGGTCATGGCTACACCTTC.

Notes on this clone: The junction departs from the called germline gene at one end, perhaps through a read error. The chain employs TRBV7-7 and TRBJ2-3; 11 positions agree with TRBD2. This CDR3 is built from 15 residues. Germline CDR1 and CDR2: SSHAT and FNYEAQ (reference sequence). CDR3 in amino acids: CASSPGTSGTDTQYF. DNA for the CDR3: TGTGCTAGCAGCCCGGGGACTAGCGGTACAGATACGCAGTATTTT.

This sequence joins TRBV30 and TRBJ1-4, with TRBD1 as a possible D gene (5 bases). CDR3 size: 13 residues. V dropped 0 bases and J dropped 13 bases, with 15 bases sitting between them. The germline V gene has CDR1 GTSNPN and CDR2 SVGIG (reference sequence). Here the CDR3 DNA reads TGTGCCTGGAGTGTAGGTTCACAGGTCAGACTGTTTTTT. Translation: CAWSVGSQVRLFF.

The chain links TRBV5-1 to TRBJ1-1; D remains unclear. CDR1 is SGHRS and CDR2 is YFSETQ in the germline V gene. The CDR3 length is 12 residues. Trimming took 4 bases from V and 8 from J, leaving 12 bases between them. DNA of the CDR3: TGCGCCAGCAGCGATTCCGACTGGGAAGCTTTCTTT. Translation gives CASSDSDWEAFF.

J is TRBJ1-6 and V is TRBV7-3, with 7 bases identical to TRBD1. There are 15 residues in the CDR3. The germline V gene has CDR1 SGHTA and CDR2 FQGTGA. V shed 5 bases, J shed 6 bases, and the junction held 7 bases outside the gene matches. Here the CDR3 DNA reads TGTGCCAGCAGCCCGACAGGGAGAAGTAATTCACCCCTCCACTTT. This encodes CASSPTGRSNSPLHF.

This clone was seen a single time. The chain combines TRBV10-3 with TRBJ1-5; D not resolved. The V gene lost 8 bases and the J gene lost 4 bases, with 12 bases spanning the gap. Germline assignment: CDR1 ENHRY and CDR2 SYGVKD. This CDR3 comprises 13 residues. The CDR3 sequence: CAIGSGYNQPQHF. The DNA of the CDR3 is TGTGCCATCGGGTCAGGCTATAATCAGCCCCAGCATTTT.

The chain couples TRBV14 to TRBJ1-2, with TRBD1 as a possible D gene (5 bases). The V end lost 4 bases, the J end lost 8 bases, and 11 bases lay between the germline ends. Per the germline V gene, CDR1 is SGHDN and CDR2 is FVKESK. The CDR3 spans 12 residues. CDR3 bases: TGTGCCAGCAGCCCTGACAGATCGGGCTACACCTTC. Amino acid sequence: CASSPDRSGYTF. Looking up the rest from reference TRBV14 and TRBJ1-2 gives the full variable domain: EAGVTQFPSHSVIEKGQTVTLRCDPISGHDNLYWYRRVMGKEIKFLLHFVKESKQDESGMPNNRFLAERTGGTYSTLKVQPAELEDSGVYFCASSPDRSGYTFGSGTRLTVV.

V and J are TRBV28 and TRBJ1-2; D is unresolved. V lost 6 bases and J lost 8, with 13 bases in between. CDR3 length: 12 residues. Germline V CDR1 and CDR2: MDHEN, SYDVKM. CDR3 nucleotide sequence: TGTGCCAGCAGGTCTCCCCCGGGCGGCTACACCTTC. The encoded protein is CASRSPPGGYTF.

The rearrangement links TRBV5-1 to TRBJ2-2; 12 nucleotides line up with TRBD2. CDR1 and CDR2 (germline): SGHRS, YFSETQ. The CDR3 sequence is 16 residues long. V dropped 3 bases and J dropped 4; count of bases not matched to a gene: 4. The DNA for the CDR3 is TGCGCCAGCAGCTCGACTAGCGGGAGACCCACCGGGGAGCTGTTTTTT. Its protein product is CASSSTSGRPTGELFF.

The chain carries TRBV4-1 and TRBJ1-2; the D is unclear. CDR1 and CDR2 (germline): MGHRA, YSYEKL. This CDR3 is 14 amino acids long. V gave up 0 bases and J gave up 8 bases, with 13 bases separating them. The CDR3 loop reads CASSQETTRRGYTF. The CDR3 DNA reads as TGCGCCAGCAGCCAAGAGACGACGAGAAGGGGCTACACCTTC.

The rearrangement joins TRBV5-1 to TRBJ1-4; TRBD1 matches 8 bases. The CDR3 consists of 14 residues. The germline V gene has CDR1 SGHRS and CDR2 YFSETQ. V was clipped by 4 bases and J by 8 bases; unmatched bases: 7. The CDR3 nucleotides are TGCGCCAGCAGCCCGGACAGGGAACTCGAAAAACTGTTTTTT. The encoded protein is CASSPDRELEKLFF.

The chain couples TRBV4-1 to TRBJ2-1; 11 bases are shared with TRBD2. The CDR3 has 17 amino acids. Germline CDR1 is MGHRA and CDR2 is YSYEKL. Trimming removed 1 base from V and 4 bases from J; junction bases left unmatched: 6. The CDR3 nucleotides are TGCGCCAGCAGCCAAGCTAGGGGGACTAGCGGTTACAATGAGCAGTTCTTC. It is translated as CASSQARGTSGYNEQFF.

As DNA, the CDR3 is TGTGCCAGCAGCACCTGGGCGTTAATGAACACTGAAGCTTTCTTT. Translated: CASSTWALMNTEAFF. This sequence joins TRBV11-2 and TRBJ1-1; D not certain. CDR3 length: 15 amino acids. V was cut by 5 bases and J by 0 bases, with 13 bases left in between. Germline CDR1 reads SGHAT; CDR2 reads FQNNGV.

This clone was detected only once. CDR3 coding DNA: TGTGCCAGCAGGAGACCGGGACAGGCTCACAATGAGCAGTTCTTC. Encoded protein: CASRRPGQAHNEQFF. The chain links TRBV7-2 to TRBJ2-1, with 8 bases that match TRBD1. V trimming: 6 bases; J trimming: 5 bases; junction bases outside the gene matches: 9. CDR1 and CDR2 from the germline V gene are SGHTA and FQGNSA. This CDR3 has 15 amino acids.

This clone was seen only once. The chain recombines TRBV9 with TRBJ2-1; 9 bases line up with TRBD1. Germline lookup yields CDR1 SGDLS and CDR2 YYNGEE. The CDR3 has 16 amino acids. After removal of 4 bases from V and 6 bases from J, the junction contained 11 bases not matched to a gene. The CDR3 DNA reads as TGTGCCAGCAGCTCGAAATCCGGGACAGGGAGCAATGAGCAGTTCTTC. Its protein product is CASSSKSGTGSNEQFF.

The CDR3 region has the DNA TGTGCCAGCAGTACCCGATGGGGAGGTTGGGCTGAAGCTTTCTTT. This codes for CASSTRWGGWAEAFF. The chain couples TRBV6-5 to TRBJ1-1; D ambiguous. The CDR3 length is 15 residues. The V end lost 5 bases, the J end lost 6 bases, and 19 bases lay between the germline ends. Germline V gene data show CDR1 as MNHEY and CDR2 as SVGAGI.

The chain joins TRBV7-9 to TRBJ2-5, with 7 bases that match TRBD1. V trimming: 0 bases; J trimming: 3 bases; junction bases outside the gene matches: 1. CDR1 is SEHNR, CDR2 FQNEAQ, per germline (reference sequence). CDR3 length: 14 amino acids. The CDR3 spells CASSLAQGEETQYF. The DNA for the CDR3 is TGTGCCAGCAGCTTAGCCCAGGGGGAAGAGACCCAGTACTTC. The full variable domain, rest sourced from reference TRBV7-9 and TRBJ2-5, is DTGVSQNPRHKITKRGQNVTFRCDPISEHNRLYWYRQTLGQGPEFLTYFQNEAQLEKSRLLSDRFSAERPKGSFSTLEIQRTEQGDSAMYLCASSLAQGEETQYFGPGTRLLVL.

The gene calls are TRBV30 and TRBJ2-5; the D gene is possibly TRBD2 (5 bases). CDR1 is GTSNPN, CDR2 SVGIG, per germline (reference sequence). The V end lost 0 bases, the J end lost 4 bases, and 12 bases lay between the germline ends. This CDR3 contains 14 residues. Here the CDR3 DNA reads TGTGCCTGGAGTGTTCTTAGCGAAAGAGAGACCCAGTACTTC. The encoded protein is CAWSVLSERETQYF.